These 6 T cell receptor beta chains originate from one sample sequenced in a study of blood T cells in healthy people across ages. Alongside a J-beta primer mix, a sample-barcoded 5' primer served in a second PCR lasting about 6 to 11 cycles. One entry per CDR3 protein results from TCRdb running MiXCR on the 5' RACE reads. The sample lists under 1,000,000 distinct CDR3 sequences; roughly 40% were seen once. Sample: blood. These receptors were taken from a man between 18 and 35 years old in good health.

This clonotype was observed many times. The genes are TRBV15 and TRBJ2-5; a possible D gene is TRBD2 (6 bases). Trimming left V 5 bases short and J 2 bases short, with 12 bases between. Germline values: CDR1 LNHNV, CDR2 YYDKDF (reference sequence). The CDR3 has 14 residues. CDR3 DNA: TGTGCCACCAGCTCTCGACTAGAACAAGAGACCCAGTACTTC. It encodes CATSSRLEQETQYF.

A single count supports this clonotype. This rearrangement joins TRBV6-1 to TRBJ2-1; D possibly uses TRBD1 or TRBD2 (8 bases each). With 5 bases removed from V and 4 bases from J, the gap between germline ends came to 21 bases. Germline CDR1 MNHNS, CDR2 SASEGT. This CDR3 is 17 amino acids long. This chain's CDR3 is CASSTAGGGRRYNEQFF. CDR3 nucleotide sequence: TGTGCCAGCAGTACGGCAGGGGGCGGGAGGAGGTACAATGAGCAGTTCTTC.

J is TRBJ2-3 and V is TRBV15; 9 bases fit TRBD2. The V gene end was trimmed by 4 bases and the J gene end by 0 bases; junction bases not matched to a gene: 5. The CDR3 extends over 16 amino acids. CDR1 is LNHNV and CDR2 is YYDKDF in the germline V gene (reference sequence). CDR3 sequence reads: CATSIQRGVSTDTQYF. The CDR3 coding sequence is TGTGCCACCAGCATACAGCGGGGGGTTAGCACAGATACGCAGTATTTT.

J is TRBJ2-4 and V is TRBV4-3; TRBD2 matches 10 bases. The J call may be mistaken, given a closer DNA end match to TRBJ2-7. The CDR3 has 15 residues. Germline CDR1 is LGHNA and CDR2 is YSLEER. CDR3 region: CASSQETSGAYEQYF. The DNA of the CDR3 is TGCGCCAGCAGCCAAGAAACTAGCGGGGCGTACGAGCAGTACTTC.

This clonotype has ten or more counts. This rearrangement joins TRBV20-1 to TRBJ2-7; no firm D call. Germline V gene lookup returns CDR1 DFQATT and CDR2 SNEGSKA (reference sequence). The CDR3 is made up of 13 amino acids. V lost 0 bases to trimming and J lost 7 bases, with 13 bases between them. The CDR3 DNA follows: TGCAGTGCTAGAGATGAGTCGGCTACAGAGCAGTACTTC. Protein sequence: CSARDESATEQYF.

The table lists this clonotype with a few counts. The V and J genes are TRBV29-1 and TRBJ1-1; 7 bases fit TRBD1. Germline CDR1 reads SQVTM; CDR2 reads ANQGSEA. Trimming removed 5 bases from V and 1 base from J; junction bases left unmatched: 10. The CDR3 is 15 amino acids. DNA for the CDR3: TGCAGCGTTTTCTCTCCCAGGGGGGGGAACACTGAAGCTTTCTTT. Its protein product is CSVFSPRGGNTEAFF.